This T cell receptor (beta chain) was recovered during a study of T cells after posttransplantation cyclophosphamide. Germline V gene data show CDR1 as SGHDT and CDR2 as YYEEEE. This CDR3 has 17 amino acids. Trimming took 3 bases from V and 1 from J; bases not matched to a gene: 5. Using immunoSEQ multiplex PCR, the repertoire was profiled, and TCRdb retains in-frame clones only, with some absent. Altogether tens of thousands of clones were found in the sample, and no singletons occur. This clone was observed many times. Its specificity is not known. Points from the study as a whole: Later blood repertoires were often dominated by clones from the donor CD8+ memory compartment. After PTCy, TRB diversity resembled that of CNI/methotrexate controls.

Sequenced input: PBMCs. This receptor was taken from a man in his forties in good health, CMV-negative, and a related stem cell transplant donor. The chain links TRBV5-6 to TRBJ2-6; 9 nucleotides match TRBD1. The CDR3 is CASSWDRDWSGANVLTF. The CDR3 DNA follows: TGTGCCAGCAGCTGGGACAGGGATTGGTCTGGGGCCAACGTCCTGACTTTC.